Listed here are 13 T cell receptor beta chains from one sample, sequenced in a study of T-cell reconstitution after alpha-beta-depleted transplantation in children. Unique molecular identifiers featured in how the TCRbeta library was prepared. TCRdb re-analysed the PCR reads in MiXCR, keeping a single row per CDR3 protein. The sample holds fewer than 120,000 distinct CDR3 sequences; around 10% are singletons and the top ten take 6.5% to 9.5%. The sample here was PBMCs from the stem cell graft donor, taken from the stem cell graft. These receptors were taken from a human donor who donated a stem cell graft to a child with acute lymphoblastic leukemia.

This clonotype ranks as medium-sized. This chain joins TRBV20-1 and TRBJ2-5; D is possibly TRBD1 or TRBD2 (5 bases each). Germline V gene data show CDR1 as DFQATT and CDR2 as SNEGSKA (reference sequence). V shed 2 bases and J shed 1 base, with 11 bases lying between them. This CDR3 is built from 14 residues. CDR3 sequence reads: CSARSGAPQETQYF. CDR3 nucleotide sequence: TGCAGTGCTAGATCCGGGGCCCCCCAAGAGACCCAGTACTTC.

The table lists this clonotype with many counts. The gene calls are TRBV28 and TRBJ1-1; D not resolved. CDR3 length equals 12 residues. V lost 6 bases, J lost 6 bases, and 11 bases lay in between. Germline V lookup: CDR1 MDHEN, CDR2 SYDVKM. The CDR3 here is CASRQWVAEAFF. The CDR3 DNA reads TGTGCCAGCAGACAGTGGGTCGCTGAAGCTTTCTTT.

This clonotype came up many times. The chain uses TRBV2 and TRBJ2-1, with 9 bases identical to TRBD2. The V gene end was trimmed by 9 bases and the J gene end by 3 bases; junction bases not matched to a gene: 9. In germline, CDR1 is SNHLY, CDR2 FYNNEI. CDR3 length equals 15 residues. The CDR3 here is CARGGRLAVYNEQFF. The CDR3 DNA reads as TGTGCCAGGGGTGGAAGACTAGCGGTCTACAATGAGCAGTTCTTC.

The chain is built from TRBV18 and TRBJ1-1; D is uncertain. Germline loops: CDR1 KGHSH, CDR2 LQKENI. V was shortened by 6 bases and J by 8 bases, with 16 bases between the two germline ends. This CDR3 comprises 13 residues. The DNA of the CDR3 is TGTGCCAGCTCCCCCCTCAATGGTGCCGAAGCTTTCTTT. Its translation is CASSPLNGAEAFF.

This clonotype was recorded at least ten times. The CDR3 sequence: CASSLEAGRYNEQFF. DNA of the CDR3: TGCGCCAGCAGCTTGGAAGCGGGGAGATACAATGAGCAGTTCTTC. V usage is TRBV5-1 and J usage is TRBJ2-1; 7 nucleotides line up with TRBD2. The trim removed 0 bases at V and 4 bases at J, leaving 4 bases unmatched. CDR1 and CDR2 (germline): SGHRS, YFSETQ. CDR3 size: 15 residues.

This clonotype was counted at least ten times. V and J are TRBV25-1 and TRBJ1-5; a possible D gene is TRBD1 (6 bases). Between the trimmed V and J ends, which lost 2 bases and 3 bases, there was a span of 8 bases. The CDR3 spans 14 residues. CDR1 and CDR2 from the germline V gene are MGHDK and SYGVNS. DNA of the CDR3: TGTGCCAGCAGTGAAACAGGGTACAATCAGCCCCAGCATTTT. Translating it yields CASSETGYNQPQHF.

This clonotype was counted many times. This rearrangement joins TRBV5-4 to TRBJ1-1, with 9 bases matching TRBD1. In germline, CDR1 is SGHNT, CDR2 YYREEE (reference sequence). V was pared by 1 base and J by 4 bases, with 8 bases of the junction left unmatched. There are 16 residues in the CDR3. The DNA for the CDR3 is TGTGCCAGCAGCTTGTTTCAAGGACAGGGGTTCACTGAAGCTTTCTTT. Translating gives CASSLFQGQGFTEAFF.

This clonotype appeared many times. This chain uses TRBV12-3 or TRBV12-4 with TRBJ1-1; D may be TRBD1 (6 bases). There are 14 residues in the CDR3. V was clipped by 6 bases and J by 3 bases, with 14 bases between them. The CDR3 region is CASSLNTGYTEAFF. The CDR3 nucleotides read TGTGCCAGCAGCTTGAATACAGGGTACACTGAAGCTTTCTTT.

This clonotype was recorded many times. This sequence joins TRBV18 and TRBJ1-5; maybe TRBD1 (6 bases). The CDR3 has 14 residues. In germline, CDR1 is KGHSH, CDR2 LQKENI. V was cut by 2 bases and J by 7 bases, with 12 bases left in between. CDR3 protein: CASSPSGAWQPQHF. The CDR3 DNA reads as TGTGCCAGCTCACCATCAGGGGCTTGGCAGCCCCAGCATTTT.

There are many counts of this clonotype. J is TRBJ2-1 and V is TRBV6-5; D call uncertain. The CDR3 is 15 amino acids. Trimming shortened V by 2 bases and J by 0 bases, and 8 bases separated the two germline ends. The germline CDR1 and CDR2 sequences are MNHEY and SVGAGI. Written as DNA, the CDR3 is TGTGCCAGCAGTTACCTTGCTAGCTCCTACAATGAGCAGTTCTTC. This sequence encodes CASSYLASSYNEQFF.

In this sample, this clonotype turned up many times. The CDR3 nucleotides are TGTGCCAGCAGCAAGACAGGCGCAACCTACAATGAGCAGTTCTTC. This encodes CASSKTGATYNEQFF. The chain uses TRBV11-3 and TRBJ2-1; the D gene is possibly TRBD1 (6 bases). Germline CDR1 reads SGHNT; CDR2 reads YENEEA. The germline V and J ends were trimmed by 5 bases and 2 bases, with 13 bases remaining between them. The CDR3 has 15 residues.

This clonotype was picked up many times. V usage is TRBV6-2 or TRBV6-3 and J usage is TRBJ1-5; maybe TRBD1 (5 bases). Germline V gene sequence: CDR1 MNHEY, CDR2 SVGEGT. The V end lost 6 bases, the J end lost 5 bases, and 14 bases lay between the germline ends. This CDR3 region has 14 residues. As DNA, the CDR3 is TGTGCCAGCAGAGAATCCGGGACGCATCAGCCCCAGCATTTT. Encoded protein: CASRESGTHQPQHF.

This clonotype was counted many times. The CDR3 loop reads CSVTDRRQTQYF. CDR3 coding DNA: TGCAGCGTAACCGACAGGAGGCAGACCCAGTACTTC. The chain links TRBV29-1 to TRBJ2-5; tentatively, D is TRBD1 (6 bases). Trimming shortened V by 6 bases and J by 6 bases, and 14 bases separated the two germline ends. Looked up from germline, CDR1 is SQVTM and CDR2 is ANQGSEA. The CDR3 has 12 amino acids. The entire variable domain, with the rest obtained from reference TRBV29-1 and TRBJ2-5, is as follows: SAVISQKPSRDICQRGTSLTIQCQVDSQVTMMFWYRQQPGQSLTLIATANQGSEATYESGFVIDKFPISRPNLTFSTLTVSNMSPEDSSIYLCSVTDRRQTQYFGPGTRLLVL.